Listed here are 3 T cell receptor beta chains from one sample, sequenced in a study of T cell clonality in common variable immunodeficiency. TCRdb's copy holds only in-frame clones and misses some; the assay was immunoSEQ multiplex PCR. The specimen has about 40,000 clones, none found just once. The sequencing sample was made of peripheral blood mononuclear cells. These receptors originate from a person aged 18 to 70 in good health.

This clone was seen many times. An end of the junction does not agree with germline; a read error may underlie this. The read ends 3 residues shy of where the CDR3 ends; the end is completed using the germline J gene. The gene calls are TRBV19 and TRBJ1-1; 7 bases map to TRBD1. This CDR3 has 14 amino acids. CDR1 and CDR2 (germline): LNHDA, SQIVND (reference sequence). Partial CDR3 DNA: TGTGCCAGTACTATACAGGGGATTATGGCTGAA. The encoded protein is CASTIQGIMAE. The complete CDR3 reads CASTIQGIMAEAFF.

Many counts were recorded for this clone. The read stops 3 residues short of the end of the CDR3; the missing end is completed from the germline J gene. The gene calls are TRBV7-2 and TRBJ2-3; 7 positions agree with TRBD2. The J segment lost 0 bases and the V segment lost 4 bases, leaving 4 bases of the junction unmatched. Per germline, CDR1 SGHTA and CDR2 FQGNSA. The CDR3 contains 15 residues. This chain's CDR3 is CASSWTSSSTDTQYF. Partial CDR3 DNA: TGTGCCAGCAGCTGGACTAGTTCCAGCACAGATACG.

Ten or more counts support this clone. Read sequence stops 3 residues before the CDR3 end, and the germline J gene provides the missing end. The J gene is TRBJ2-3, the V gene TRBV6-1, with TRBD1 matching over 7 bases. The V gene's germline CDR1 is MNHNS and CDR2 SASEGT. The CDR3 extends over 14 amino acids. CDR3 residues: CASSVGQAVTPQYF. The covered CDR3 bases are TGTGCCAGCAGTGTAGGACAGGCAGTCACGCCG.